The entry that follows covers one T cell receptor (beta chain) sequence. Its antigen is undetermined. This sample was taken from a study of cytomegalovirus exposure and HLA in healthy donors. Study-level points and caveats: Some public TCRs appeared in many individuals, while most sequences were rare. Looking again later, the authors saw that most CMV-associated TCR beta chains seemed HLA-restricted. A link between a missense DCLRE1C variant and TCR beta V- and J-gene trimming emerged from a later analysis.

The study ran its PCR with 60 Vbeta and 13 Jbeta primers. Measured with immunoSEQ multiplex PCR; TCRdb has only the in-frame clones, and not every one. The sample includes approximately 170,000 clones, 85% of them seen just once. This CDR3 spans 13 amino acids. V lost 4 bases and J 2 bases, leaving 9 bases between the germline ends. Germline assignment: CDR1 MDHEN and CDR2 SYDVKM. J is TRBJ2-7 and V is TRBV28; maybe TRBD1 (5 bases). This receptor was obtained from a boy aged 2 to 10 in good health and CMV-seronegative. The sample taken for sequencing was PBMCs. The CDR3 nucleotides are TGTGCCAGCAGTTGGAGCAGGGCCTACGAGCAGTACGTC. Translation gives CASSWSRAYEQYV.